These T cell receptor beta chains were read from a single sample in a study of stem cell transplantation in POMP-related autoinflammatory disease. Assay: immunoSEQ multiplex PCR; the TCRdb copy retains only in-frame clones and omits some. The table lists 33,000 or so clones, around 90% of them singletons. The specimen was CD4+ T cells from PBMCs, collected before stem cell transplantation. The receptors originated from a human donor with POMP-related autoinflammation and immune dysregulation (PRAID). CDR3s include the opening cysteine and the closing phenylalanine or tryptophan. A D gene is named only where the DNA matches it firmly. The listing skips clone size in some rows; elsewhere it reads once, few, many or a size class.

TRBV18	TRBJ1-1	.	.	TGTGCCAGCTCACTGGACGTTATGAACACTGAAGCTTTCTTT	CASSLDVMNTEAFF
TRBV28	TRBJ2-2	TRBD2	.	TGTGCCAGCATGGCGGGAGGCACCGGGGAGCTGTTTTTT	CASMAGGTGELFF
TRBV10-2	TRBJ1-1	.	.	TGCGCCAGCAGAGGGGTCACTGAAGCTTTCTTT	CASRGVTEAFF
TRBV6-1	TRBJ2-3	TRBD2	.	TGTGCCAGCAGTGATGGCGGGAGGGCCGGATATACGCAGTATTTT	CASSDGGRAGYTQYF
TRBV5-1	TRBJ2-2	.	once	TGCGCCAGCAGCATCGGACAGATAACCGGGGAGCTGTTTTTT	CASSIGQITGELFF
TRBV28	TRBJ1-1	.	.	TGTGCCAGCAGTTTACCGCAGAACACTGAAGCTTTCTTT	CASSLPQNTEAFF
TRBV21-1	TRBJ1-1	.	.	TGTGCCATACAGGTCTTCATGAACACTGAAGCTTTCTTT	CAIQVFMNTEAFF
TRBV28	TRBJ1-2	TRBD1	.	TGTGCCAGCAGTCCTATTCGACAGGGACCTATGAGCTATGGCTACACCTTC	CASSPIRQGPMSYGYTF
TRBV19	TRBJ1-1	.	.	TGTGCCAGTAGTATAGATTGGGCCAACGCAGGAGGAGCTTTCTTT	CASSIDWANAGGAFF
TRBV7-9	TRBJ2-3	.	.	TGTGCCAGCAGCTCATTCACAGATACGCAGTATTTT	CASSSFTDTQYF
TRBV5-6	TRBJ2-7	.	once	TGTGCCAGCAGCTTGTTGGCATACGAGCAGTACTTC	CASSLLAYEQYF
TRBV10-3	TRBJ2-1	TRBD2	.	TGTGCCATCAGTGCCGCCAGGGGGGGAGCGGGAGGGTACTCCAATGAGCAGTTCTTC	CAISAARGGAGGYSNEQFF
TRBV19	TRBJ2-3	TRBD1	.	TGTGCCAGTAGTACCTCGGACAGGGGGTGGGATACGCAGTATTTT	CASSTSDRGWDTQYF
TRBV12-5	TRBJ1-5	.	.	TGTGCTAGTGGTTTAACGGGAGGGAATCAGCCCCAGCATTTT	CASGLTGGNQPQHF
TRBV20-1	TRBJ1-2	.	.	TGCAGTGCTTCAGGGCTTCCTGGCTACACCTTC	CSASGLPGYTF
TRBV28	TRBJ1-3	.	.	TGTGCCAGCAGTCCCTTTCTAGGGTCCGGCGCTCGGGCCTCTGGAAACACCATATATTTT	CASSPFLGSGARASGNTIYF